The 16 T cell receptor beta chains listed next were all sequenced from one sample in a study of blood T cell repertoires in COVID-19. Assay: immunoSEQ multiplex PCR; the TCRdb copy retains only in-frame clones and omits some. The repertoire includes fewer than 35,000 clones, about 90% of them detected once, and around 2% sits in the top ten. The sequenced material came from peripheral blood. The source is a man over 45 with active or convalescent COVID-19.

This chain joins TRBV6-2 or TRBV6-3 and TRBJ1-5; D might be TRBD1 (6 bases). CDR3 size: 16 residues. CDR1 MNHEY and CDR2 SVGEGT come from the germline V gene. Trimming pared 5 bases from V and 0 bases from J, leaving 14 bases between. The CDR3 loop is CASSKDRSYSNQPQHF. CDR3 in DNA: TGTGCCAGCAGTAAGGACAGATCCTATAGCAATCAGCCCCAGCATTTT.

In this sample, this clone turned up a few times. CDR3 DNA sequence: TGTGCCAGTAGTAAGCAGGGGCGCTCTGGAAACACCATATATTTT. Its protein is CASSKQGRSGNTIYF. The chain has TRBV19 and TRBJ1-3; D perhaps matches TRBD1 (6 bases). V gave up 4 bases and J gave up 0 bases, with 10 bases separating them. The CDR3 runs to 15 residues. Germline V gives CDR1 LNHDA, CDR2 SQIVND (reference sequence). Filled out from reference TRBV19 and TRBJ1-3, the complete variable domain reads DGGITQSPKYLFRKEGQNVTLSCEQNLNHDAMYWYRQDPGQGLRLIYYSQIVNDFQKGDIAEGYSVSREKKESFPLTVTSAQKNPTAFYLCASSKQGRSGNTIYFGEGSWLTVV.

The chain combines TRBV5-1 with TRBJ2-1; D might be TRBD1 (5 bases). The V gene's germline CDR1 is SGHRS and CDR2 YFSETQ. The CDR3 consists of 15 residues. V lost 5 bases and J 2 bases, leaving 14 bases between the germline ends. The CDR3 is CASSSATGTYNEQFF. The CDR3, as DNA: TGCGCCAGCAGTTCCGCTACAGGAACCTACAATGAGCAGTTCTTC.

The V call is TRBV7-2, the J call TRBJ2-7, with 8 bases identical to TRBD1. V trimming: 5 bases; J trimming: 2 bases; junction bases outside the gene matches: 11. Germline-derived CDR1 and CDR2 are SGHTA and FQGNSA. The CDR3 consists of 16 residues. CDR3 sequence reads: CASSPGGYRATYEQYF. The CDR3 bases are TGTGCCAGCAGCCCAGGGGGCTACAGGGCCACCTACGAGCAGTACTTC. Combining the CDR3 with reference TRBV7-2 and TRBJ2-7 gives the whole variable domain GAGVSQSPSNKVTEKGKDVELRCDPISGHTALYWYRQSLGQGLEFLIYFQGNSAPDKSGLPSDRFSAERTGGSVSTLTIQRTQQEDSAVYLCASSPGGYRATYEQYFGPGTRLTVT.

V and J are TRBV10-2 and TRBJ2-2; TRBD2 agrees at 10 bases. Trimming removed 4 bases from V and 1 base from J; junction bases left unmatched: 3. In germline, CDR1 is WSHSY, CDR2 SAAADI. The CDR3 is made up of 16 amino acids. Here the CDR3 DNA reads TGCGCCAGCAGTGGAGGACTAGCGGTGAACACCGGGGAGCTGTTTTTT. Its protein product is CASSGGLAVNTGELFF.

This chain links TRBV14 with TRBJ2-7, with TRBD2 matching 8 bases. V shed 5 bases, J shed 6 bases, and the junction held 6 bases outside the gene matches. Germline V gene data show CDR1 as SGHDN and CDR2 as FVKESK. The CDR3 has 13 amino acids. The CDR3 reads CASSLLGRGEQYF. Here the CDR3 DNA reads TGTGCCAGCAGCTTACTCGGGAGGGGCGAGCAGTACTTC.

This clone was counted a few times. In DNA form, the CDR3 reads TGTGCCAGCAGCCAAGATGGCGGTCTTAATGAAAAACTGTTTTTT. This translates into CASSQDGGLNEKLFF. V is TRBV3-1 (or the pseudogene TRBV3-2) and J is TRBJ1-4; D gene ambiguous. With 0 bases removed from V and 4 bases from J, the gap between germline ends came to 9 bases. CDR3 size: 15 residues. Germline-derived CDR1 and CDR2 are LGHDT and YNNKEL (reference sequence).

The J gene is TRBJ2-2, the V gene TRBV19; 7 bases agree with TRBD1. J lost 0 bases, V lost 4 bases, and 5 bases had no gene match. This CDR3 comprises 16 residues. Per germline, CDR1 LNHDA and CDR2 SQIVND (reference sequence). This chain's CDR3 is CASSTGQNANTGELFF. DNA of the CDR3: TGTGCCAGTAGTACGGGACAGAACGCGAACACCGGGGAGCTGTTTTTT.

This clone appeared once. This chain connects TRBV19 to TRBJ1-5; 10 nucleotides match TRBD1. Germline V gene sequence: CDR1 LNHDA, CDR2 SQIVND (reference sequence). Trimming at V came to 5 bases and at J to 4 bases, leaving 5 bases not matched to a gene. The length of the CDR3 is 15 residues. CDR3 in amino acids: CASSVRDRGNQPQHF. Written as DNA, the CDR3 is TGTGCCAGTAGTGTCCGGGACAGGGGAAATCAGCCCCAGCATTTT.

This chain links TRBV7-9 with TRBJ1-1, with TRBD1 matching 8 bases. This CDR3 has 14 residues. Germline CDR1 and CDR2: SEHNR and FQNEAQ (reference sequence). Losses at the gene ends were 5 bases for V and 5 bases for J; bases not matched to a gene: 7. For the CDR3, the DNA is TGTGCCAGCAGCCACCCAGGGGGCCGGACTGAAGCTTTCTTT. Translation: CASSHPGGRTEAFF.

Comment on this clone: This specimen includes other DNA sequences encoding the same CDR3. This chain links TRBV5-1 with TRBJ1-4; 7 bases fit TRBD1. The CDR3 totals 14 residues. V trimming: 0 bases; J trimming: 7 bases; junction bases outside the gene matches: 3. Per germline, CDR1 SGHRS and CDR2 YFSETQ. The chain's CDR3 is CASSLGQGGEKLFF. The CDR3 DNA sequence: TGCGCCAGCAGCTTGGGACAGGGTGGTGAAAAACTGTTTTTT.

V gene TRBV4-3 combines with J gene TRBJ2-7; TRBD2 agrees at 7 bases. Germline lookup yields CDR1 LGHNA and CDR2 YSLEER. The CDR3 sequence is 16 residues long. V lost 0 bases and J lost 0; bases outside the gene matches: 5. CDR3 DNA sequence: TGCGCCAGCAGCCAAGATCGGGCTAGCGGCTCCTACGAGCAGTACTTC. Its protein product is CASSQDRASGSYEQYF.

This chain's CDR3 is CASSQGSGGFYQETQYF. Here the CDR3 DNA reads TGCGCCAGCAGCCAAGGGTCGGGAGGGTTTTACCAAGAGACCCAGTACTTC. The rearrangement joins TRBV4-3 to TRBJ2-5, with TRBD2 identical over 8 bases. Trimming at V came to 1 base and at J to 0 bases, leaving 7 bases not matched to a gene. Germline V gene lookup returns CDR1 LGHNA and CDR2 YSLEER. This CDR3 is built from 17 residues.

The chain recombines TRBV5-1 with TRBJ1-5; no firm D call. V was cut by 3 bases and J by 12 bases, with 10 bases left in between. In germline, CDR1 is SGHRS, CDR2 YFSETQ. The CDR3 is 11 residues long. CDR3 in DNA: TGCGCCAGCAGCTCGAGGACTCTCCAGCATTTT. Its protein product is CASSSRTLQHF.

The V and J genes are TRBV27 and TRBJ2-1; 10 bases map to TRBD2. The CDR3 loop spans 16 amino acids. Trimming cost V 3 bases and J 5 bases; bases outside gene matches: 7. CDR1 and CDR2 (germline): MNHEY, SMNVEV (reference sequence). The CDR3 loop is CASSFLAGEAHNEQFF. The CDR3 DNA is TGTGCCAGCAGTTTCCTAGCGGGAGAGGCACACAATGAGCAGTTCTTC.

V usage is TRBV5-1 and J usage is TRBJ2-7; D is unclear. The CDR3 runs to 14 residues. Germline CDR1 is SGHRS and CDR2 is YFSETQ. V gave up 4 bases and J gave up 5 bases, with 16 bases separating them. CDR3 in amino acids: CASSPHQQLHEQYF. The CDR3 DNA reads TGCGCCAGCAGCCCTCATCAACAGCTCCACGAGCAGTACTTC.